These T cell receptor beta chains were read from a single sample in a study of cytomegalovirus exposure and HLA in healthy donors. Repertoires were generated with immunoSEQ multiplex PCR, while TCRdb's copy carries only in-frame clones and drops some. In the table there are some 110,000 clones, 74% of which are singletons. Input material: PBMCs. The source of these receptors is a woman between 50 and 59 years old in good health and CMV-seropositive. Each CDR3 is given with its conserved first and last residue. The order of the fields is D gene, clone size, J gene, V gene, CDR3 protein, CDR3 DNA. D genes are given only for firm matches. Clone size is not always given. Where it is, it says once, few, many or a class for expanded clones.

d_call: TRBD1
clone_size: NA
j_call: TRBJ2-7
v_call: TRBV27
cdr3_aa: CASARQGGSYEQYF
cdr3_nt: TGTGCCAGCGCAAGACAGGGGGGCTCCTACGAGCAGTACTTC

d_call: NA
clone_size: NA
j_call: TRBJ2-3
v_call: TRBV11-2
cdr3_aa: CASSLGAGASTDTQYF
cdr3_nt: TGTGCCAGCAGCTTAGGTGCGGGGGCTAGCACAGATACGCAGTATTTT

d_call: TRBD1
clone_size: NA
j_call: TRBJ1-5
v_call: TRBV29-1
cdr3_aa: CSARVGTGDNQPQHF
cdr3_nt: TGCAGCGCCCGGGTGGGGACAGGGGATAATCAGCCCCAGCATTTT

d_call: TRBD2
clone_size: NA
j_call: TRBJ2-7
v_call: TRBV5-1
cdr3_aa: CASSLGGTTVNYEQYF
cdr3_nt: TGCGCCAGCAGCTTGGGCGGGACTACCGTGAACTACGAGCAGTACTTC

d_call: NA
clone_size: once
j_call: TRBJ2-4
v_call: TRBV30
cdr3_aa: CAWSRDTYIQYF
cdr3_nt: TGTGCCTGGAGCCGGGACACGTACATTCAGTACTTC

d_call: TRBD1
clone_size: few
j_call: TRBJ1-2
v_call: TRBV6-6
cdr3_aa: CASSYSAGGYGYTF
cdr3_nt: TGTGCCAGCAGTTACTCCGCAGGGGGCTATGGCTACACCTTC

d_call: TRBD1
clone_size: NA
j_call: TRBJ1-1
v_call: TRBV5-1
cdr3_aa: CASSLAATRGHGEAFF
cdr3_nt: TGCGCCAGCAGCTTGGCCGCCACCAGGGGGCATGGTGAAGCTTTCTTT

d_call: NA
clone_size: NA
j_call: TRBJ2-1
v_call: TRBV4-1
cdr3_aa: CASSQDPNNEQFF
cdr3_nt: TGCGCCAGCAGCCAAGATCCAAACAATGAGCAGTTCTTC

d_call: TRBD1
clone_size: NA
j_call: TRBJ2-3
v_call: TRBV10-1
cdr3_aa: CASAPGQTADTQYF
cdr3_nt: TGCGCCAGCGCGCCGGGACAGACTGCAGATACGCAGTATTTT

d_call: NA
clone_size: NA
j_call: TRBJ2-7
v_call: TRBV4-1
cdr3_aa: CASSPMDRDYEQYF
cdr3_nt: TGCGCCAGCAGCCCTATGGACAGAGACTACGAGCAGTACTTC

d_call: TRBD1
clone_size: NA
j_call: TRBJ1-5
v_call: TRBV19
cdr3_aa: CASFSRGENQPQHF
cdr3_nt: TGTGCCAGTTTTAGCAGGGGGGAGAATCAGCCCCAGCATTTT

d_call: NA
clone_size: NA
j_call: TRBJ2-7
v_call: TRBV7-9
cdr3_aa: CASSLERGTSYEQYF
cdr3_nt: TGTGCCAGCAGCTTAGAAAGGGGCACCTCCTACGAGCAGTACTTC

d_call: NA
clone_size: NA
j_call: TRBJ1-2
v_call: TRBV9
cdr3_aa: CASSSQVYGYTF
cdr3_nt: TGTGCCAGCAGTTCCCAGGTCTATGGCTACACCTTC

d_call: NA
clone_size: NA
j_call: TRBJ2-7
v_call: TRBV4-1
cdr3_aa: CASSRTEDRSEEQYF
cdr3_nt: TGCGCCAGCAGCCGTACCGAGGACAGATCGGAAGAGCAGTACTTC

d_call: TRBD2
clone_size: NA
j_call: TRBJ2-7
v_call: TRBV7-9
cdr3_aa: CASSAWTSARYEQYF
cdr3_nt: TGTGCCAGCAGCGCGTGGACTAGCGCCCGCTACGAGCAGTACTTC

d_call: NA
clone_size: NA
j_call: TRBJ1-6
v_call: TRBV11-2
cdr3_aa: CASSPTPGFSPLHF
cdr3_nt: TGTGCCAGCAGCCCCACCCCCGGGTTCTCACCCCTCCACTTT

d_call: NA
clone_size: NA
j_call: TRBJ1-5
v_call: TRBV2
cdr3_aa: CASRGGQLHNQPQHF
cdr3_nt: TGTGCCAGCAGGGGGGGTCAACTCCACAATCAGCCCCAGCATTTT

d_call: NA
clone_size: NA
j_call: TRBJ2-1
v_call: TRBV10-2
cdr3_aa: CASRPGLPSNEQFF
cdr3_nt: TGCGCCAGCCGCCCGGGACTGCCCAGCAATGAGCAGTTCTTC

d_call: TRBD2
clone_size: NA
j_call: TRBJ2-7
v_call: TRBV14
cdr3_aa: CASSRGRGAIYEQYF
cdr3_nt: TGTGCCAGCAGCCGAGGGCGGGGGGCTATTTACGAGCAGTACTTC

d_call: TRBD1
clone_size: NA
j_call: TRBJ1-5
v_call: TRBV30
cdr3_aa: CAWGQGSNQPQHF
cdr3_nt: TGTGCCTGGGGACAGGGGTCCAATCAGCCCCAGCATTTT

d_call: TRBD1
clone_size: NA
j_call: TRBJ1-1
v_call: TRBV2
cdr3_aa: CASEGQGVEAFF
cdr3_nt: TGTGCCAGCGAGGGACAGGGGGTTGAAGCTTTCTTT

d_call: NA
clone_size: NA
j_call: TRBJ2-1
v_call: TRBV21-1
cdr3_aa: CASSSREEQFF
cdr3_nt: TGTGCCAGCAGCAGTCGGGAAGAGCAGTTCTTC

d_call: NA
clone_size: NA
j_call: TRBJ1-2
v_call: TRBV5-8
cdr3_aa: CASSLITGTNYGYTF
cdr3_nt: TGTGCCAGCAGCTTAATTACAGGGACTAACTATGGCTACACCTTC

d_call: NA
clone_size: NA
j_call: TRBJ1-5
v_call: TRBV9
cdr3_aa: CASSVSPTRVQPQHF
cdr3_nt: TGTGCCAGCAGCGTATCACCTACCAGGGTCCAGCCCCAGCATTTT

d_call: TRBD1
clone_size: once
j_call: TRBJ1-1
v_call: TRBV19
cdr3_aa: CASSLGQLNTEAFF
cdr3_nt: TGTGCCAGTAGTTTGGGACAGCTGAACACTGAAGCTTTCTTT

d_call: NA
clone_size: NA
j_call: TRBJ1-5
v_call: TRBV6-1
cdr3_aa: CASISTGNQPQHF
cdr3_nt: TGTGCCAGCATCAGCACAGGGAATCAGCCCCAGCATTTT

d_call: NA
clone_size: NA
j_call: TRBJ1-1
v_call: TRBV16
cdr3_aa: CASSQSPGPGTEAFF
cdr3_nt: TGTGCCAGCAGCCAATCTCCAGGGCCCGGTACTGAAGCTTTCTTT

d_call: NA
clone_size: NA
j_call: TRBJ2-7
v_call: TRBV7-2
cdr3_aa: CASSFGSGYEQYF
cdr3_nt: TGTGCCAGCAGCTTCGGATCGGGATACGAGCAGTACTTC

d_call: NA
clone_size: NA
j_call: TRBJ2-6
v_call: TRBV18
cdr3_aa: CASSPLAGANVLTF
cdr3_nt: TGTGCCAGCTCACCACTAGCTGGGGCCAACGTCCTGACTTTC

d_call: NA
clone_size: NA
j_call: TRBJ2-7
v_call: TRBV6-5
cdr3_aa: CASREIQSNYEQYF
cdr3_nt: TGTGCCAGCAGAGAAATACAGAGCAACTACGAGCAGTACTTC

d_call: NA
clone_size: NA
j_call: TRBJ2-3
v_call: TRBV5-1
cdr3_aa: CASSPRTGGADTQYF
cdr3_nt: TGCGCCAGCAGCCCAAGGACCGGAGGGGCAGATACGCAGTATTTT

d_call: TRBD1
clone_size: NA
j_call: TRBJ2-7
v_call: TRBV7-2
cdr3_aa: CASSLLRDRVYEQYF
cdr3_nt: TGTGCCAGCAGCTTATTGCGGGACAGGGTTTACGAGCAGTACTTC

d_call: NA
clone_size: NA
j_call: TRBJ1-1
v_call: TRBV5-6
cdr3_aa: CASSFTGSTEAFF
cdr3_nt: TGTGCCAGCAGCTTCACAGGTAGCACTGAAGCTTTCTTT

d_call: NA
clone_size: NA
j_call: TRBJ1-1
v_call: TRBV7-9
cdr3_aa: CASSFQVEAFF
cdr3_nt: TGTGCCAGCAGCTTCCAGGTTGAAGCTTTCTTT

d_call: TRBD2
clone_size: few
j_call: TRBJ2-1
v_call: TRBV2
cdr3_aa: CASSGLAGGQDEQFF
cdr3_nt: TGTGCCAGCAGTGGTCTAGCGGGGGGGCAAGATGAGCAGTTCTTC

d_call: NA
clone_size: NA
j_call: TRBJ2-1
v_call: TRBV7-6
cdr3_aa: CASSQLSGGSYNEQFF
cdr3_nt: TGTGCCAGCAGTCAGCTTTCGGGTGGCTCCTACAATGAGCAGTTCTTC

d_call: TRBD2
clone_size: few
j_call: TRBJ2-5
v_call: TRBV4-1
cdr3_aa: CASSQGVLAGGPYFGETQYF
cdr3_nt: TGCGCCAGCAGCCAAGGGGTTCTAGCGGGGGGGCCATATTTTGGCGAGACCCAGTACTTC

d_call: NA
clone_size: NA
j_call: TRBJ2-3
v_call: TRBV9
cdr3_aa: CASSVGGPTDTQYF
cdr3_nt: TGTGCCAGCAGCGTAGGAGGCCCGACAGATACGCAGTATTTT

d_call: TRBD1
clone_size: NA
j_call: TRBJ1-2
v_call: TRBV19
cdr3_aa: CASSAGTGVRGYTF
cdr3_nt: TGTGCCAGTAGTGCCGGGACAGGGGTGAGAGGCTACACCTTC

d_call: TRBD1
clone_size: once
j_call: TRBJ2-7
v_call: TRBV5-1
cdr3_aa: CASSLGGTGGVEQYF
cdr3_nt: TGCGCCAGCAGCTTGGGAGGGACAGGTGGAGTCGAGCAGTACTTC

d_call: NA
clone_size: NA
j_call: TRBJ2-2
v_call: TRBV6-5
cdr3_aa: CASSYGGTAGELFF
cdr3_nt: TGTGCCAGCAGTTACGGAGGAACGGCCGGGGAGCTGTTTTTT

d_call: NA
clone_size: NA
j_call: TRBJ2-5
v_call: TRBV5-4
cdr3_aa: CASSNSIGLAETQYF
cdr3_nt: TGTGCCAGCAGCAACTCGATTGGGCTGGCGGAGACCCAGTACTTC

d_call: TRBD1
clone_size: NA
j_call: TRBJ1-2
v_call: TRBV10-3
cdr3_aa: CAISESPGTANYGYTF
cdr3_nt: TGTGCCATCAGTGAGTCGCCGGGGACAGCGAACTATGGCTACACCTTC

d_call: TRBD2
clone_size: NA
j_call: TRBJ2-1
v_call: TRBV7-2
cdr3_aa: CASSLASGGVRNEQFF
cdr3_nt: TGTGCCAGCAGCTTAGCAAGCGGGGGGGTACGTAATGAGCAGTTCTTC

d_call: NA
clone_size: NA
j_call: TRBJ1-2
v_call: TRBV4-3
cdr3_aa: CASSQGRDYNGYTF
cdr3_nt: TGCGCCAGCAGCCAAGGCAGGGACTACAATGGCTACACCTTC

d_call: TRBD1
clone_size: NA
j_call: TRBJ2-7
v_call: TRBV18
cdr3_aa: CASSPDRVEQYF
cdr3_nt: TGTGCCAGCTCGCCGGACAGGGTGGAGCAGTACTTC

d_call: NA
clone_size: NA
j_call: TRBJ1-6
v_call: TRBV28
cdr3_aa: CATRRGTSNSPLHF
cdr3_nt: TGTGCCACCAGACGGGGAACGAGTAATTCACCCCTCCACTTT

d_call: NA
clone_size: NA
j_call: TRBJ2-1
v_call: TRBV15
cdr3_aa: CATSRDFRSGHEQFF
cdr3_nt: TGTGCCACCAGCAGAGATTTCAGGTCGGGACACGAGCAGTTCTTC

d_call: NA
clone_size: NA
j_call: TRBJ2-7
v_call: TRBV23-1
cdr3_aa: CASSHRTVSEQYF
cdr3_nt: TGCGCCAGCAGTCATCGGACAGTGAGCGAGCAGTACTTC

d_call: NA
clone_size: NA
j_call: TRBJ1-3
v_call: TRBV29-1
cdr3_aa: CSVPAGDPGNTIYF
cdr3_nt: TGCAGCGTCCCGGCGGGGGATCCTGGAAACACCATATATTTT

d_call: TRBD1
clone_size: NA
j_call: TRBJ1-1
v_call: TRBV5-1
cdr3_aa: CASSTDRVGYTEAFF
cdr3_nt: TGCGCCAGCAGCACCGACAGGGTGGGGTACACTGAAGCTTTCTTT

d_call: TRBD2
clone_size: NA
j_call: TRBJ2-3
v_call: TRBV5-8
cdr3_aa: CASSRRGGPDTQYF
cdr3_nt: TGTGCCAGCAGCCGCCGGGGGGGCCCAGATACGCAGTATTTT

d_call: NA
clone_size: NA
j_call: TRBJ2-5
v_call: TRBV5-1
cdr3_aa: CASRLGGVGKETQYF
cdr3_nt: TGCGCCAGCAGACTTGGGGGCGTCGGGAAAGAGACCCAGTACTTC

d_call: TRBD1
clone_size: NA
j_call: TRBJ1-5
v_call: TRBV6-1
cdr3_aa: CASSGGTVSNQPQHF
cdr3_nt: TGTGCCAGCAGTGGCGGGACAGTTAGCAATCAGCCCCAGCATTTT

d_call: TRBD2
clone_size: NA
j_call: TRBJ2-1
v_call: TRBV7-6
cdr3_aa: CASSRGAGGSNNEQFF
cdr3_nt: TGTGCCAGCAGCCGAGGGGCGGGGGGATCCAACAATGAGCAGTTCTTC

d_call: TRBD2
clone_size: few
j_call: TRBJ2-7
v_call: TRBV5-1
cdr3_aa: CASSTRTSGVVYEQYF
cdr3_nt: TGCGCCAGCAGCACGAGGACTAGCGGGGTAGTATACGAGCAGTACTTC

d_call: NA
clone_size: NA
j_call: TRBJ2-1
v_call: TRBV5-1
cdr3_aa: CASSHGTYANNEQFF
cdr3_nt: TGCGCCAGCAGCCATGGGACATATGCTAACAATGAGCAGTTCTTC

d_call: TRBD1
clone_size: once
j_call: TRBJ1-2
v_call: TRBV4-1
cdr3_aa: CASSQPLRQGQGAHGYTF
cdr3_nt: TGCGCCAGCAGCCAACCCCTACGGCAGGGACAGGGGGCGCATGGCTACACCTTC

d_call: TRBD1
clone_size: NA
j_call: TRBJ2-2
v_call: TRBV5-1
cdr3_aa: CASSLGQGWNTGELFF
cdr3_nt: TGCGCCAGCAGCCTGGGACAGGGCTGGAACACCGGGGAGCTGTTTTTT